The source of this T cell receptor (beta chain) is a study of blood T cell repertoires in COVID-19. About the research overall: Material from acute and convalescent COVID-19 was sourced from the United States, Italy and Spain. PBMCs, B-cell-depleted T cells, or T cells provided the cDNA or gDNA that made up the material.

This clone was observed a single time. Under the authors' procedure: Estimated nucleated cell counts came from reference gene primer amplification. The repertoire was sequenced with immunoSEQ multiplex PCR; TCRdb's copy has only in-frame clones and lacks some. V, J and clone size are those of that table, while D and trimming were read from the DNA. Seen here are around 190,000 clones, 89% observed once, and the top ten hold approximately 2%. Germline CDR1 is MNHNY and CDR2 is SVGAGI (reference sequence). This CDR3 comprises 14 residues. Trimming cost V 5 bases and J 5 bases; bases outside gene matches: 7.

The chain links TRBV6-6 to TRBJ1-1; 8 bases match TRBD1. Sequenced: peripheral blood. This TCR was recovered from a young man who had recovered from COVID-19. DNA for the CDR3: TGTGCCAGCAGTAGCCAGGGGGCGGGGACTGAAGCTTTCTTT. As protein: CASSSQGAGTEAFF.